A single sample gave rise to the 23 T cell receptor beta chains below, sequenced in a study of cytomegalovirus exposure and HLA in healthy donors. The PCR made use of 60 Vbeta and 13 Jbeta primers. Method: immunoSEQ multiplex PCR; TCRdb's copy keeps in-frame clones and lacks some. The table lists about 120,000 clones, 75% to 90% of them singletons. Material for sequencing was PBMCs. The receptors stem from a man aged 50-59 years in good health and CMV-seronegative.

The genes are TRBV14 and TRBJ2-3; D might be TRBD2 (5 bases). Germline-derived CDR1 and CDR2 are SGHDN and FVKESK. The CDR3 loop spans 16 amino acids. V shed 5 bases and J shed 5 bases, with 20 bases lying between them. This chain's CDR3 is CASSYGSGERGDTQYF. In nucleotides, the CDR3 is TGTGCCAGCAGCTATGGGAGCGGAGAACGGGGAGATACGCAGTATTTT.

The V and J genes are TRBV27 and TRBJ2-1, with 7 bases matching TRBD2. V gave up 7 bases and J gave up 5 bases; unmatched junction bases: 14. CDR3 length equals 16 residues. The V gene's germline CDR1 is MNHEY and CDR2 SMNVEV (reference sequence). CDR3 region: CASTPGRREPHNEQFF. The CDR3 DNA sequence: TGTGCCAGCACACCCGGGAGGAGGGAGCCCCACAATGAGCAGTTCTTC.

A note on this clone: Other nucleotide sequences from this sample produce the same CDR3. The rearrangement uses TRBV20-1 and TRBJ2-3; D is uncertain. With 6 bases removed from V and 4 bases from J, the gap between germline ends came to 8 bases. The CDR3 totals 11 residues. CDR1 is DFQATT and CDR2 is SNEGSKA in the germline V gene (reference sequence). DNA for the CDR3: TGCAGTGCCTCCCCCGCAGATACGCAGTATTTT. It codes for CSASPADTQYF.

This clone has just one count. The chain recombines TRBV5-8 with TRBJ2-1; D perhaps matches TRBD2 (5 bases). CDR3 length: 13 amino acids. Germline CDR1 reads SGHTS; CDR2 reads YDEGEE. V gave up 6 bases and J gave up 7 bases, with 14 bases separating them. CDR3 region: CASTSTNGNEQFF. The DNA of the CDR3 is TGTGCCAGCACCTCGACTAACGGGAATGAGCAGTTCTTC.

The rearrangement joins TRBV6-5 to TRBJ2-5; 9 bases map to TRBD1. Germline CDR1 and CDR2: MNHEY and SVGAGI. V lost 0 bases to trimming and J lost 2 bases; unmatched junction nucleotides: 1. This CDR3 is 15 amino acids long. This CDR3 reads CASSYSTGGQETQYF. CDR3 sequence (DNA): TGTGCCAGCAGTTACTCGACAGGGGGGCAAGAGACCCAGTACTTC.

This chain connects TRBV4-3 to TRBJ2-7, with 9 positions matching TRBD1. V lost 0 bases to trimming and J lost 3 bases; unmatched junction nucleotides: 3. This CDR3 has 15 amino acids. Germline V gene data show CDR1 as LGHNA and CDR2 as YSLEER. Here the CDR3 DNA reads TGCGCCAGCAGCCAAGATCCGGGACAGGGCTACGAGCAGTACTTC. The encoded protein is CASSQDPGQGYEQYF.

V usage is TRBV27 and J usage is TRBJ2-4; 7 bases are a match to TRBD2. Trimming cost V 11 bases and J 1 base; bases outside gene matches: 8. There are 14 residues in the CDR3. CDR1 MNHEY and CDR2 SMNVEV come from the germline V gene (reference sequence). CDR3 coding DNA: TGTGCCTCAGCAAGCGGGGTTGCCAAAAACATTCAGTACTTC. Protein: CASASGVAKNIQYF.

The gene calls are TRBV4-1 and TRBJ2-7, with D perhaps matching TRBD1 (6 bases). Looked up from germline, CDR1 is MGHRA and CDR2 is YSYEKL. V was clipped by 1 base and J by 2 bases, with 12 bases between them. This CDR3 comprises 15 residues. CDR3 nucleotide sequence: TGCGCCAGCAGCCAAGTCCGCCGGACAGCCTACGAGCAGTACTTC. Amino acid sequence: CASSQVRRTAYEQYF.

This clone was detected only once. The CDR3 coding sequence is TGCGCCAGCAGCCAAGAGGGCCAGGGTCAAGGGGACATTCAGTACTTC. Translating it yields CASSQEGQGQGDIQYF. This chain joins TRBV4-1 and TRBJ2-4; D is perhaps TRBD1 (5 bases). V lost 0 bases, J lost 8 bases, and 17 bases lay in between. The germline gives CDR1 MGHRA, CDR2 YSYEKL. The CDR3 is 16 residues long.

CDR3: CASSQVGPGGNQPQHF. For the CDR3, the DNA is TGTGCCAGCAGCCAAGTGGGGCCAGGAGGCAATCAGCCCCAGCATTTT. This chain links TRBV4-2 with TRBJ1-5, with TRBD1 as a possible D gene (5 bases). The CDR3 runs 16 residues. V dropped 1 base and J dropped 2 bases, with 12 bases sitting between them. The germline CDR1 and CDR2 sequences are LGHNA and YNFKEQ.

The chain joins TRBV5-1 to TRBJ1-1, with 7 bases matching TRBD1. This CDR3 is 15 amino acids long. The germline gives CDR1 SGHRS, CDR2 YFSETQ. V trimming: 0 bases; J trimming: 4 bases; junction bases outside the gene matches: 6. The CDR3: CASSLDRGQTTEAFF. Written as DNA, the CDR3 is TGCGCCAGCAGCTTGGATAGGGGACAGACCACTGAAGCTTTCTTT. Using reference TRBV5-1 and TRBJ1-1 for the parts outside the CDR3, the full variable domain is KAGVTQTPRYLIKTRGQQVTLSCSPISGHRSVSWYQQTPGQGLQFLFEYFSETQRNKGNFPGRFSGRQFSNSRSEMNVSTLELGDSALYLCASSLDRGQTTEAFFGQGTRLTVV.

The chain couples TRBV5-4 to TRBJ2-1; D is perhaps TRBD2 (6 bases). V was shortened by 4 bases and J by 2 bases, with 13 bases between the two germline ends. Per the germline V gene, CDR1 is SGHNT and CDR2 is YYREEE (reference sequence). The CDR3 extends over 15 amino acids. CDR3 bases: TGTGCCAGCAGCAAGGCGGGGTTTCCCTACAATGAGCAGTTCTTC. Encoded protein: CASSKAGFPYNEQFF. Combining the CDR3 with reference TRBV5-4 and TRBJ2-1 gives the whole variable domain ETGVTQSPTHLIKTRGQQVTLRCSSQSGHNTVSWYQQALGQGPQFIFQYYREEENGRGNFPPRFSGLQFPNYSSELNVNALELDDSALYLCASSKAGFPYNEQFFGPGTRLTVL.

This chain joins TRBV30 and TRBJ1-3, with D tentatively TRBD1 (6 bases). From germline, CDR1 is GTSNPN and CDR2 SVGIG (reference sequence). The V gene lost 7 bases and the J gene lost 4 bases, with 26 bases spanning the gap. The CDR3 runs 17 residues. The CDR3 protein is CALLSFRTDKFGNTIYF. The CDR3 coding sequence is TGTGCCTTGCTCAGCTTCCGGACAGACAAATTCGGAAACACCATATATTTT.

The chain carries TRBV5-6 and TRBJ2-6; no definite D call. This CDR3 region has 15 residues. V lost 0 bases and J lost 3, with 7 bases in between. Germline CDR1 SGHDT, CDR2 YYEEEE. CDR3 residues: CASSLGLSGANVLTF. CDR3 nucleotides: TGTGCCAGCAGCTTGGGGTTGAGTGGGGCCAACGTCCTGACTTTC.

The genes are TRBV30 and TRBJ2-7; 7 positions agree with TRBD1. This CDR3 has 17 residues. The germline CDR1 and CDR2 sequences are GTSNPN and SVGIG (reference sequence). V was pared by 0 bases and J by 4 bases, with 15 bases of the junction left unmatched. The CDR3 protein is CAWSVGGQALPTYEQYF. The CDR3 coding sequence is TGTGCCTGGAGTGTCGGTGGACAGGCCCTACCGACTTACGAGCAGTACTTC.

The rearrangement uses TRBV28 and TRBJ2-5, with 12 bases identical to TRBD2. There are 16 residues in the CDR3. After removal of 4 bases from V and 6 bases from J, the junction contained 9 bases not matched to a gene. Germline V gene data show CDR1 as MDHEN and CDR2 as SYDVKM. In DNA, the CDR3 is TGTGCCAGCAGTTCCCTAGCGGGAGGGGGGGGGAAGACCCAGTACTTC. Translating gives CASSSLAGGGGKTQYF. The full variable domain, its missing parts supplied by reference TRBV28 and TRBJ2-5, is DVKVTQSSRYLVKRTGEKVFLECVQDMDHENMFWYRQDPGLGLRLIYFSYDVKMKEKGDIPEGYSVSREKKERFSLILESASTNQTSMYLCASSSLAGGGGKTQYFGPGTRLLVL.

This clone was counted between two and nine times. J is TRBJ1-6 and V is TRBV25-1; D gene unclear. Trimming cost V 3 bases and J 9 bases, with 12 bases left between them. This CDR3 is 14 amino acids long. From germline, CDR1 is MGHDK and CDR2 SYGVNS. DNA of the CDR3: TGTGCCAGCAGTGAGGCCTTTCCAGGTTCACCCCTCCACTTT. It encodes CASSEAFPGSPLHF.

This clone was recorded only once. The same CDR3 is also encoded by other DNA sequences in this sample. This chain links TRBV28 with TRBJ1-1; TRBD1 is a possible D gene (6 bases). Germline loops: CDR1 MDHEN, CDR2 SYDVKM. V lost 5 bases to trimming and J lost 7 bases, with 14 bases between them. This CDR3 contains 13 residues. This CDR3 is CASSTGQIHEAFF. CDR3 bases: TGTGCCAGCAGTACTGGACAGATACATGAAGCTTTCTTT.

The chain links TRBV10-3 to TRBJ1-3, with 8 nucleotides matching TRBD1. The ends lost 6 bases at V and 0 bases at J; junction bases unmatched: 7. The CDR3 is 16 residues long. Germline V gene sequence: CDR1 ENHRY, CDR2 SYGVKD. CDR3 sequence reads: CAIRRTGPGSGNTIYF. The CDR3 DNA is TGTGCCATCAGGAGGACAGGGCCCGGCTCTGGAAACACCATATATTTT.

This clone occurred once. V gene TRBV6-5 combines with J gene TRBJ2-2; 10 bases are a match to TRBD1. Germline V CDR1 and CDR2: MNHEY, SVGAGI. The CDR3 has 15 amino acids. J gave up 5 bases and V 6 bases, and 6 bases lay outside the gene matches. The CDR3: CASRLGQGGTGELFF. For the CDR3, the DNA is TGTGCCAGCAGACTTGGACAGGGGGGGACCGGGGAGCTGTTTTTT.

This chain links TRBV27 with TRBJ1-2; 10 nucleotides line up with TRBD1. V gave up 5 bases and J gave up 11 bases; unmatched junction bases: 8. Germline V gene sequence: CDR1 MNHEY, CDR2 SMNVEV (reference sequence). This CDR3 has 13 residues. CDR3 residues: CASSAGTGAGYTF. DNA of the CDR3: TGTGCCAGCAGTGCCGGGACAGGGGCCGGTTACACCTTC.

This clone was counted a single time. The chain links TRBV28 to TRBJ1-5; D may be TRBD1 (6 bases). The V end lost 3 bases, the J end lost 5 bases, and 11 bases lay between the germline ends. The germline CDR1 and CDR2 sequences are MDHEN and SYDVKM. The CDR3 consists of 14 residues. CDR3 loop: CASSFAGVDQPQHF. Written as DNA, the CDR3 is TGTGCCAGCAGTTTTGCAGGGGTGGATCAGCCCCAGCATTTT.

The rearrangement uses TRBV6-1 and TRBJ1-6; D uncertain. Germline CDR1 and CDR2: MNHNS and SASEGT. CDR3 size: 16 residues. The V end lost 2 bases, the J end lost 0 bases, and 8 bases lay between the germline ends. The CDR3 bases are TGTGCCAGCAGTGAACTGTACAGCTCCTATAATTCACCCCTCCACTTT. Its translation is CASSELYSSYNSPLHF.